This entry lists 19 T cell receptor beta chains sequenced from one sample in a study of human CD8 memory T cell subsets. Preparation of the TCR beta libraries relied on UMI-labeled 5' RACE. TCRdb re-called the 5' RACE reads and catalogs CDR3 proteins one per entry, DNA excluded. The table for this sample gives 15,000 to 20,000 distinct CDR3 sequences. Sample: CD8+ stem-like memory T cells (TSCM and TCM) sorted from PBMCs. The subset: stem-like memory CD8 T cells (TSTEM), CCR7+ PD-1- TIGIT-. The receptors were sampled from a human donor in good health.

CDR3 loop: CASSQDLTATATNEKLFF. The V gene is TRBV3-1, the J gene TRBJ1-4. The CDR3 consists of 18 residues. The V gene's germline CDR1 is LGHDT and CDR2 YNNKEL (reference sequence). Together with reference TRBV3-1 and TRBJ1-4, the CDR3 gives the full variable domain: DTAVSQTPKYLVTQMGNDKSIKCEQNLGHDTMYWYKQDSKKFLKIMFSYNNKELIINETVPNRFSPKSPDKAHLNLHINSLELGDSAVYFCASSQDLTATATNEKLFFGSGTQLSVL.

This chain connects TRBV5-6 to TRBJ2-1. CDR1 SGHDT and CDR2 YYEEEE come from the germline V gene. The CDR3 spans 13 residues. This CDR3 reads CASSLAQFHEQFF.

V is TRBV28 and J is TRBJ1-1; TCRdb lists TRBD1, though no DNA is available to test this call. The CDR3 has 11 amino acids. CDR1 and CDR2 (germline): MDHEN, SYDVKM. The CDR3 spells CAVRRGTEAFF.

V and J are TRBV9 and TRBJ2-7; checking the TCRdb D call of TRBD1 is not possible without DNA. Per germline, CDR1 SGDLS and CDR2 YYNGEE. The CDR3 covers 14 residues. CDR3 in amino acids: CASSGGQGHGEQYF.

The rearrangement links TRBV13 to TRBJ2-1. CDR3 length equals 14 residues. Germline assignment: CDR1 PRHDT and CDR2 FYEKMQ (reference sequence). The CDR3 protein is CASRLRGGYNEQFF.

The chain combines TRBV7-6 with TRBJ2-7; the D gene TCRdb calls, TRBD2, cannot be checked with no DNA. Germline loops: CDR1 SGHVS, CDR2 FNYEAQ. This CDR3 is 15 amino acids long. The chain's CDR3 is CASSLETSGGYEQYF.

J is TRBJ1-1 and V is TRBV24-1; TCRdb's D call, TRBD1, is unchecked because there is no DNA. This CDR3 is built from 15 residues. The germline CDR1 and CDR2 sequences are KGHDR and SFDVKD. The CDR3 region is CATSRTGDENTEAFF.

V gene TRBV6-6 combines with J gene TRBJ2-7; TCRdb returns TRBD1, unconfirmable since there is no DNA. The CDR3 contains 16 residues. The germline V gene encodes CDR1 MNHNY and CDR2 SVGAGI (reference sequence). CDR3 in amino acids: CASSYSTVGQTYEQYF.

The genes are TRBV7-9 and TRBJ2-7; without DNA, the TCRdb call of TRBD1 cannot be checked. Germline V gene sequence: CDR1 SEHNR, CDR2 FQNEAQ (reference sequence). The CDR3 contains 14 residues. The chain's CDR3 is CASSSGQGLDEQYF. The whole variable domain, remainder taken from reference TRBV7-9 and TRBJ2-7, is DTGVSQNPRHKITKRGQNVTFRCDPISEHNRLYWYRQTLGQGPEFLTYFQNEAQLEKSRLLSDRFSAERPKGSFSTLEIQRTEQGDSAMYLCASSSGQGLDEQYFGPGTRLTVT.

The chain employs TRBV19 and TRBJ2-7; TCRdb's assignment of TRBD1 cannot be checked, as there is no DNA. In germline, CDR1 is LNHDA, CDR2 SQIVND (reference sequence). The CDR3 covers 14 residues. The CDR3 sequence is CASSPGGGPYEQYF.

V is TRBV29-1 and J is TRBJ2-5; TCRdb picks TRBD1, but there is no DNA to check that call. Germline CDR1 and CDR2: SQVTM and ANQGSEA. The CDR3 has 12 residues. The CDR3 protein is CSVTGGEETQYF.

The chain's CDR3 is CSAPKPGGGNQPQHF. The V call is TRBV20-1, the J call TRBJ1-5. The germline V gene encodes CDR1 DFQATT and CDR2 SNEGSKA (reference sequence). The CDR3 spans 15 residues.

The chain's CDR3 is CASSQVTADYEQYF. The rearrangement links TRBV4-1 to TRBJ2-7; lacking DNA, the TRBD2 call made by TCRdb goes unchecked. The CDR3 runs 14 residues. Germline V gives CDR1 MGHRA, CDR2 YSYEKL.

This clonotype ranks as medium-sized in terms of frequency. The rearrangement joins TRBV28 to TRBJ1-1; TCRdb returns TRBD1, unconfirmable since there is no DNA. The CDR3 extends over 15 amino acids. Per the germline V gene, CDR1 is MDHEN and CDR2 is SYDVKM. CDR3 protein: CASSWTGVLDTEAFF. The full variable domain, its missing parts supplied by reference TRBV28 and TRBJ1-1, is DVKVTQSSRYLVKRTGEKVFLECVQDMDHENMFWYRQDPGLGLRLIYFSYDVKMKEKGDIPEGYSVSREKKERFSLILESASTNQTSMYLCASSWTGVLDTEAFFGQGTRLTVV.

The J gene is TRBJ1-4, the V gene TRBV6-6; the TRBD1 assignment by TCRdb is unverifiable without DNA. CDR1 MNHNY and CDR2 SVGAGI come from the germline V gene (reference sequence). The CDR3 runs to 15 residues. This CDR3 reads CASSYRQGTDEKLFF.

This sequence joins TRBV11-2 and TRBJ2-1; TCRdb gives TRBD1 as the D gene, but with no DNA this cannot be confirmed. The V gene's germline CDR1 is SGHAT and CDR2 FQNNGV. The CDR3 has 17 amino acids. The CDR3 protein is CASSSLGPTSSYNEQFF.

The chain carries TRBV2 and TRBJ2-3; TCRdb's D call, TRBD1, is unchecked because there is no DNA. Germline loops: CDR1 SNHLY, CDR2 FYNNEI. The CDR3 length is 17 residues. CDR3 sequence: CASSEAQYRVNPDTQYF. The full variable domain, its missing parts supplied by reference TRBV2 and TRBJ2-3, is EPEVTQTPSHQVTQMGQEVILRCVPISNHLYFYWYRQILGQKVEFLVSFYNNEISEKSEIFDDQFSVERPDGSNFTLKIRSTKLEDSAMYFCASSEAQYRVNPDTQYFGPGTRLTVL.

The chain links TRBV29-1 to TRBJ2-6. CDR3 length: 13 residues. Germline CDR1 and CDR2: SQVTM and ANQGSEA. CDR3 region: CSVALSGANVLTF.

Here the CDR3 reads CSARPRHANTEAFF. The rearrangement links TRBV20-1 to TRBJ1-1. The CDR3 loop spans 14 amino acids. Germline-derived CDR1 and CDR2 are DFQATT and SNEGSKA (reference sequence).